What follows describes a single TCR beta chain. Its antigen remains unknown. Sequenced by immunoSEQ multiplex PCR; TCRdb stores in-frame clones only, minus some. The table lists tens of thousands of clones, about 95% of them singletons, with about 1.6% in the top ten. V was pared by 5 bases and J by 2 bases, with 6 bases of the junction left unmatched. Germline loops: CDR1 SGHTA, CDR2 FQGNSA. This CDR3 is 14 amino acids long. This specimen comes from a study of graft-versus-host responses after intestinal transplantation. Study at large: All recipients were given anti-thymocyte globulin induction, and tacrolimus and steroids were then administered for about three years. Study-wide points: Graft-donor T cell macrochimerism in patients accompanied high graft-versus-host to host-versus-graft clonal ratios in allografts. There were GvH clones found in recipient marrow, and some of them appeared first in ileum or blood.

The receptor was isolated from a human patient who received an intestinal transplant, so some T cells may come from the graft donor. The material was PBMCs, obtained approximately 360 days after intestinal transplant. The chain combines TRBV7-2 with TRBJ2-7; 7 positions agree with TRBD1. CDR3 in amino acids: CASSVDRLTYEQYF. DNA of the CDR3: TGTGCCAGCAGCGTGGACAGGCTAACCTACGAGCAGTACTTC.